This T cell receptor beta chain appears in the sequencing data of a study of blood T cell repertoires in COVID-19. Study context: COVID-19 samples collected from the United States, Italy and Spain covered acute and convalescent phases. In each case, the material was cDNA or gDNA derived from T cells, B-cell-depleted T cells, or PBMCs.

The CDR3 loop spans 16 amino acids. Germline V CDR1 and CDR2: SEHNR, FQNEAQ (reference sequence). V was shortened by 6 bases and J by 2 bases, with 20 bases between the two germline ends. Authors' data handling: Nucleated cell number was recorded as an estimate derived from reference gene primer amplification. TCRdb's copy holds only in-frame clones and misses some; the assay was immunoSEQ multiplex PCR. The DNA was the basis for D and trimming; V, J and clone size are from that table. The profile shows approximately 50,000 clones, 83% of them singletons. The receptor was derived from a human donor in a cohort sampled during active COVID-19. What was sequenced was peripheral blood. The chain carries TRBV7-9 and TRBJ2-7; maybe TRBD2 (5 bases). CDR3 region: CASRPTVGRGTYEQYF. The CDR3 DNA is TGTGCCAGCAGGCCCACAGTCGGCCGAGGGACCTACGAGCAGTACTTC.